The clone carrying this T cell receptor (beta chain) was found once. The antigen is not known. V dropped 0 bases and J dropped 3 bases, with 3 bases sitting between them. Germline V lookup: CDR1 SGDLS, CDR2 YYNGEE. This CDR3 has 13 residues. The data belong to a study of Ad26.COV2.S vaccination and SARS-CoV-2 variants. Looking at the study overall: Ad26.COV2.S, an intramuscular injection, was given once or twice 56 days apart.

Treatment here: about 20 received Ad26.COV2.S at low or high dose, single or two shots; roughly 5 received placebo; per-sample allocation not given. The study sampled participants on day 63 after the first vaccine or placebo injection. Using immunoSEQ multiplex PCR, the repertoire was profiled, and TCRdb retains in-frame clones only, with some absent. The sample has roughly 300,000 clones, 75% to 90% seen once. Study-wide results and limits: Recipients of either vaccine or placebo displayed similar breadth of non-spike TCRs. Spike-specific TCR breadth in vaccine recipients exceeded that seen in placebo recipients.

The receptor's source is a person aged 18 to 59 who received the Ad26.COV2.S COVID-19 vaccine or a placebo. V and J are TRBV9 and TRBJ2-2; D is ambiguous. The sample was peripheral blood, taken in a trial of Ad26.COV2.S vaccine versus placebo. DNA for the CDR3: TGTGCCAGCAGCGTAGGAGACACCGGGGAGCTGTTTTTT. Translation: CASSVGDTGELFF.